This T cell receptor (beta chain) was sequenced during a study of T cell changes during pregnancy in multiple sclerosis. TCRdb's table, derived via immunoSEQ multiplex PCR, lists solely in-frame clones and lacks some. The table includes under 40,000 clones, 90% detected once. This clone was counted only a few times. The CDR3 has 12 residues. Trimming cost V 6 bases and J 8 bases, with 13 bases left between them. Per germline, CDR1 LNHDA and CDR2 SQIVND (reference sequence). The sequenced sample was peripheral blood, obtained in the third trimester of pregnancy. The TCR sequence derives from a female donor in good health, enrolled as a control in a pregnancy study. The rearrangement links TRBV19 to TRBJ1-1; D remains ambiguous. The CDR3 DNA reads TGTGCCAGTAGCGCCCCCCCGGGGGAAGCTTTCTTT. Translation gives CASSAPPGEAFF.